This record covers a single TCR beta chain. The antigen is not known. Looked up from germline, CDR1 is SGHRS and CDR2 is YFSETQ. The CDR3 contains 15 residues. The J segment lost 5 bases and the V segment lost 1 base, leaving 3 bases of the junction unmatched. The sample comes from a study of beta chain features in type 1 diabetes. The isolated RNA, all of it, was reverse transcribed, so expressed TCRB transcripts were what got sequenced. The method was immunoSEQ multiplex PCR; TCRdb's version includes in-frame clones alone and lacks a portion of them. The table records 240,000 or so clones, approximately 13% of them present only once. Whole-study results and caveats: Shorter TCRB CDR3s, moderately but significantly so, were found in Type 1 diabetes patients in all four CD4+ subsets.

This receptor was obtained from a man aged 25-40 years with type 1 diabetes. The specimen sequenced was naive CD4+ T cells from blood. The chain has TRBV5-1 and TRBJ2-2; 9 bases fit TRBD1. CDR3 nucleotides: TGCGCCAGCAGCTTGCCACAGGGGGCAACCGGGGAGCTGTTTTTT. It yields the protein CASSLPQGATGELFF.